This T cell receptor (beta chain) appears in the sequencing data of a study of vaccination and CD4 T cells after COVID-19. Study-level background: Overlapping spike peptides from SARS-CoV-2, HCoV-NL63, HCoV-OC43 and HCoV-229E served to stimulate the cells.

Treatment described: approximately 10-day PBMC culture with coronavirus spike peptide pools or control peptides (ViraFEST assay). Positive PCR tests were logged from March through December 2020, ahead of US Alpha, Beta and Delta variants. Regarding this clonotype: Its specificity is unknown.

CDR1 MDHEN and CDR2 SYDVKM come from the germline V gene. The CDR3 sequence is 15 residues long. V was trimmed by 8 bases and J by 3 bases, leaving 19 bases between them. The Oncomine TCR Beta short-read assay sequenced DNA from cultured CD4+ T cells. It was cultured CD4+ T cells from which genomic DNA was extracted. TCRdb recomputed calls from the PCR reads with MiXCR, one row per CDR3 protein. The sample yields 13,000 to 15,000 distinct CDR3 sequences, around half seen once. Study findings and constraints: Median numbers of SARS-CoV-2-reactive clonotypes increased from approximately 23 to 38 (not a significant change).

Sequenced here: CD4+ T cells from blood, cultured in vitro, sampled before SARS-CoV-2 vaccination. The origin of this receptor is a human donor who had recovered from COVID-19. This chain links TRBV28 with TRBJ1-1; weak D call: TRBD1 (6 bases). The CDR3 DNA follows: TGTGCCAGCTGCACCCATCTCAGGGGCTACACTGAAGCTTTCTTT. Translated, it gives CASCTHLRGYTEAFF.